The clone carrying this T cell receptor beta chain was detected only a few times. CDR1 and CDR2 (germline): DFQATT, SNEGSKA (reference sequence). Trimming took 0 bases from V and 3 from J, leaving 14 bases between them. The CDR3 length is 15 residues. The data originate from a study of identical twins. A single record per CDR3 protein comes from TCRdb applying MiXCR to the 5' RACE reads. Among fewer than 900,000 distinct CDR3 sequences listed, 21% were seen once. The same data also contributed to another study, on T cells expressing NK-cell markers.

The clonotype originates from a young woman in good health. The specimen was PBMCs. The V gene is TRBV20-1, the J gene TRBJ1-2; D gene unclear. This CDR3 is CSARDTTMVHYGYTF. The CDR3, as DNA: TGCAGTGCTAGAGATACGACAATGGTTCACTATGGCTACACCTTC.